The source of this T cell receptor beta chain is a study of identical twins. TCRdb itself ran the 5' RACE reads through MiXCR, one entry per CDR3 protein. The table has around 530,000 distinct CDR3 sequences, 15% seen once. The study, taken as a whole, reports: Shared out-of-frame alpha sequences (those common to twins) showed excess low generation probability.

This clonotype was detected only a few times. Its target is unknown. Each donor (without exception) was a healthy Caucasian. These data were also reused for a study on yellow fever vaccine responses in identical twins.

The sequencing sample was made of CD4+ T cells sorted from blood. This clonotype was sampled from a young woman in good health.

For the CDR3, the DNA is TGTGCCATCAGTGAGAAGGGGGCGATCGATGAGCAGTTCTTC. This sequence encodes CAISEKGAIDEQFF. The chain is built from TRBV10-3 and TRBJ2-1; 7 nucleotides agree with TRBD1. The CDR3 loop spans 14 amino acids. Germline CDR1 reads ENHRY; CDR2 reads SYGVKD. Trimming removed 2 bases from V and 8 bases from J; junction bases left unmatched: 6.